The 21 T cell receptor beta chains below were found in one sample sequenced in a study of blood T cells in healthy people across ages. Through a sample-barcoded 5' primer and a J-beta primer mix, a second PCR was run for about 7 to 12 cycles. Each CDR3 protein is one row after TCRdb ran MiXCR on the 5' RACE reads. The sample has 1.5 million to 2 million distinct CDR3 sequences, 28% seen once. The sequenced sample consisted of blood. Every receptor here comes from a woman aged 25 to 39 in good health.

In its sample, this clonotype was seen a few times. V gene TRBV7-9 combines with J gene TRBJ2-1; the D is unclear. V lost 5 bases and J 1 base, leaving 12 bases between the germline ends. Germline V gives CDR1 SEHNR, CDR2 FQNEAQ (reference sequence). The length of the CDR3 is 15 residues. The CDR3 region has the DNA TGTGCCAGCAGCCCCAGGCCAGATTCCTACAATGAGCAGTTCTTC. It specifies CASSPRPDSYNEQFF.

This clonotype was seen repeatedly, ten times or more. The chain couples TRBV12-3 or TRBV12-4 to TRBJ2-7; no reliable D call. The length of the CDR3 is 14 residues. Trimming cost V 6 bases and J 0 bases, with 12 bases left between them. Here the CDR3 DNA reads TGTGCCAGCAGCCTAAGAGGACGCTCCTACGAGCAGTACTTC. Encoded protein: CASSLRGRSYEQYF.

CDR3 coding DNA: TGTGCCAGTAGCAGGGGAACAGGGACAGGGGAAGAGACCCAGTACTTC. Protein: CASSRGTGTGEETQYF. The chain recombines TRBV19 with TRBJ2-5; TRBD1 matches at 10 bases. There are 16 residues in the CDR3. The germline CDR1 and CDR2 sequences are LNHDA and SQIVND (reference sequence). After removal of 6 bases from V and 3 bases from J, the junction contained 10 bases not matched to a gene.

Comments on this clonotype: A much larger clonotype is one base distant, so this may be a read error. The V call is TRBV20-1, the J call TRBJ2-4, with D possibly TRBD1 on 6 matching bases. The DNA end lines up better with TRBJ2-7; the J call may be wrong. Germline CDR1 reads DFQATT; CDR2 reads SNEGSKA (reference sequence). The CDR3 loop spans 15 amino acids. CDR3 sequence: CSARDYQGNYYEQYF. The CDR3, as DNA: TGCAGTGCTAGAGATTACCAGGGGAATTACTACGAGCAGTACTTC.

This clonotype has just a few counts. The DNA for the CDR3 is TGCGCCAGTTGTAACAGGGGGCGTTCGAATTCACCCCTCCACTTT. It is translated as CASCNRGRSNSPLHF. The chain combines TRBV5-1 with TRBJ1-6; 9 bases are a match to TRBD1. The CDR3 length is 15 residues. After removal of 8 bases from V and 7 bases from J, the junction contained 10 bases not matched to a gene. Looked up from germline, CDR1 is SGHRS and CDR2 is YFSETQ.

This clonotype was observed a single time. The J gene is TRBJ1-5, the V gene TRBV3-1; a weak D match, TRBD1 (5 bases). CDR3 size: 13 residues. V lost 4 bases to trimming and J lost 8 bases, with 12 bases between them. Germline V gives CDR1 LGHDT, CDR2 YNNKEL (reference sequence). DNA for the CDR3: TGTGCCAGCAGCCCAGGGACCGTCAAGCCCCAGCATTTT. It yields the protein CASSPGTVKPQHF. Combining the CDR3 with reference TRBV3-1 and TRBJ1-5 gives the whole variable domain DTAVSQTPKYLVTQMGNDKSIKCEQNLGHDTMYWYKQDSKKFLKIMFSYNNKELIINETVPNRFSPKSPDKAHLNLHINSLELGDSAVYFCASSPGTVKPQHFGDGTRLSIL.

This clonotype was detected a few times. The chain uses TRBV3-1 and TRBJ2-7, with D possibly being TRBD1 or TRBD2 (6 bases each). V was trimmed by 1 base and J by 3 bases, leaving 22 bases between them. This CDR3 has 18 amino acids. The germline gives CDR1 LGHDT, CDR2 YNNKEL (reference sequence). This CDR3 is CASSQGRGLRALNYEQYF. CDR3 nucleotides: TGTGCCAGCAGCCAAGGCAGGGGACTTAGAGCTCTGAACTACGAGCAGTACTTC.

The sample holds many counts of this clonotype. The chain joins TRBV5-1 to TRBJ2-1; the match to TRBD1 covers 8 bases. This CDR3 contains 15 residues. Germline-derived CDR1 and CDR2 are SGHRS and YFSETQ. The ends lost 4 bases at V and 5 bases at J; junction bases unmatched: 8. The CDR3 region has the DNA TGCGCCAGCAGCCCTGGAGGGACAGGAGACAATGAGCAGTTCTTC. Translated: CASSPGGTGDNEQFF.

This clonotype was counted ten times or more. The V call is TRBV7-8, the J call TRBJ2-7; 11 nucleotides agree with TRBD1. Trimming at V came to 8 bases and at J to 3 bases, leaving 3 bases not matched to a gene. The CDR3 extends over 13 amino acids. Germline CDR1 SGHVS, CDR2 FQNEAQ. CDR3 residues: CASGGTGGYEQYF. The CDR3 bases are TGTGCCAGCGGGGGGACAGGGGGCTACGAGCAGTACTTC.

Only a few counts were recorded for this clonotype. The genes are TRBV20-1 and TRBJ2-7, with D possibly TRBD2 on 6 matching bases. Between the trimmed V and J ends, which lost 5 bases and 2 bases, there was a span of 13 bases. Germline V gene lookup returns CDR1 DFQATT and CDR2 SNEGSKA (reference sequence). The CDR3 loop spans 13 amino acids. The chain's CDR3 is CSAFPRGAYEQYF. CDR3 nucleotides: TGCAGTGCTTTCCCGCGGGGCGCCTACGAGCAGTACTTC.

Worth noting for this clonotype: A much larger clone lies a single base off, so this may be a read error. The rearrangement joins TRBV7-7 to TRBJ2-7, with D perhaps TRBD1 or TRBD2 (6 bases each). The V and J ends lost 5 bases and 9 bases respectively, with 23 bases between them. The CDR3 has 15 residues. CDR1 is SSHAT and CDR2 is FNYEAQ in the germline V gene (reference sequence). The CDR3 nucleotides are TGTGCCAGCAGCCCCTCCTCGGGGGCACTGGGCGGGCAGTACTTC. Translated, it gives CASSPSSGALGGQYF.

Remarks on this clonotype: Just one base apart from a much larger clone, this may be a read error. This chain joins TRBV9 and TRBJ2-7; TRBD1 matches at 8 bases. The ends lost 0 bases at V and 2 bases at J; junction bases unmatched: 1. Germline-derived CDR1 and CDR2 are SGDLS and YYNGEE. The CDR3 runs 14 residues. This chain's CDR3 is CASSVEDRAYEQYF. The CDR3 region has the DNA TGTGCCAGCAGCGTAGAGGACAGGGCCTACGAGCAGTACTTC.

The CDR3 spells CADAMIGTGELFF. The CDR3 nucleotides read TGTGCTGACGCCATGATTGGGACCGGGGAGCTGTTTTTT. The chain recombines TRBV12-5 with TRBJ2-2; D not certain. From germline, CDR1 is LGHNT and CDR2 FRNRAP. There are 13 residues in the CDR3. The V end was cut by 11 bases, the J end by 5 bases, with 15 bases between.

V and J are TRBV12-3 or TRBV12-4 and TRBJ2-1, with D possibly matching TRBD2 (6 bases). The last part of the DNA fits TRBJ2-7 better; the J call may be wrong. The CDR3 contains 15 residues. The DNA for the CDR3 is TGTGCCAGCAGCCCCCAGCGGGCCACCTACAATGAGCAGTACTTC. It translates to CASSPQRATYNEQYF.

This chain links TRBV7-3 with TRBJ2-1, with 9 bases fitting TRBD2. V gave up 0 bases and J gave up 6 bases; unmatched junction bases: 3. Germline CDR1 and CDR2: SGHTA and FQGTGA. This CDR3 is 15 amino acids long. CDR3 loop: CASSLTGGGANEQFF. The DNA of the CDR3 is TGTGCCAGCAGCTTAACTGGCGGGGGGGCCAATGAGCAGTTCTTC.

This rearrangement joins TRBV6-6 to TRBJ1-2; 8 bases fit TRBD1. The trim removed 4 bases at V and 4 bases at J, leaving 5 bases unmatched. Germline V lookup: CDR1 MNHNY, CDR2 SVGAGI (reference sequence). The CDR3 length is 14 residues. CDR3 sequence: CASSSWGQAYGYTF. In DNA form, the CDR3 reads TGTGCCAGCAGTTCCTGGGGACAGGCCTATGGCTACACCTTC.

The V gene is TRBV29-1, the J gene TRBJ2-1; 7 bases are a match to TRBD2. This CDR3 region has 13 residues. The germline V gene has CDR1 SQVTM and CDR2 ANQGSEA. V was clipped by 8 bases and J by 3 bases; unmatched bases: 7. The CDR3 nucleotides are TGCAGCCTCAGACTAGCCGACTACAATGAGCAGTTCTTC. It yields the protein CSLRLADYNEQFF.

The table lists this clonotype with many counts. This rearrangement joins TRBV20-1 to TRBJ2-7; D may be TRBD2 (5 bases). V was trimmed by 0 bases and J by 0 bases, leaving 12 bases between them. Germline V gives CDR1 DFQATT, CDR2 SNEGSKA (reference sequence). The CDR3 has 15 amino acids. CDR3 coding DNA: TGCAGTGCTAGAGATCCCGAGCGGAGCTCCTACGAGCAGTACTTC. Protein product: CSARDPERSSYEQYF.

The CDR3 is CASSPGAGSGANVLTF. CDR3 coding DNA: TGTGCCAGCTCACCGGGAGCGGGTTCTGGGGCCAACGTCCTGACTTTC. The genes are TRBV18 and TRBJ2-6, with D possibly matching TRBD2 (6 bases). This CDR3 comprises 16 residues. CDR1 KGHSH and CDR2 LQKENI come from the germline V gene. V lost 3 bases and J lost 1, with 10 bases in between. The variable domain in full, with the rest retrieved from reference TRBV18 and TRBJ2-6, is NAGVMQNPRHLVRRRGQEARLRCSPMKGHSHVYWYRQLPEEGLKFMVYLQKENIIDESGMPKERFSAEFPKEGPSILRIQQVVRGDSAAYFCASSPGAGSGANVLTFGAGSRLTVL.

As concerns this clonotype: At one end, the junction sequence differs from germline, possibly due to a read error. This sequence joins TRBV5-8 and TRBJ2-3; 9 bases align to TRBD2. The CDR3 is 15 amino acids. CDR1 and CDR2 from the germline V gene are SGHTS and YDEGEE. CDR3 loop: CASILREGLTDTQYF. The CDR3 DNA is TGTGCCAGCATCTTGCGGGAGGGCCTTACAGATACGCAGTATTTT. Full variable domain (missing parts from reference TRBV5-8 and TRBJ2-3): EAGVTQSPTHLIKTRGQQATLRCSPISGHTSVYWYQQALGLGLQFLLWYDEGEERNRGNFPPRFSGRQFPNYSSELNVNALELEDSALYLCASILREGLTDTQYFGPGTRLTVL.

The chain recombines TRBV7-8 with TRBJ1-5; D perhaps matches TRBD1 (5 bases). The CDR3 consists of 15 residues. The germline CDR1 and CDR2 sequences are SGHVS and FQNEAQ. Trimming stripped 5 bases from V and 0 bases from J, with 11 bases between. CDR3 amino acids: CASSTSQVSNQPQHF. The CDR3 nucleotides read TGTGCCAGCAGCACCTCACAGGTTAGCAATCAGCCCCAGCATTTT.